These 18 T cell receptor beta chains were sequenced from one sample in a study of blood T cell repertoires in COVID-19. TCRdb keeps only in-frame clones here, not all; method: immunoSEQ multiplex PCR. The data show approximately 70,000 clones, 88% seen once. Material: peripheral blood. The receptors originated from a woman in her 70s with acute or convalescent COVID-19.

CDR3 residues: CASSYEGRGRSEQYF. In nucleotides, the CDR3 is TGTGCCAGCAGTTACGAGGGCAGGGGAAGGAGCGAGCAGTACTTC. J is TRBJ2-7 and V is TRBV6-6; possible D gene TRBD1, 6 bases. The CDR3 totals 15 residues. Trimming removed 2 bases at V and 6 bases at J, with 17 bases between. Germline V gene sequence: CDR1 MNHNY, CDR2 SVGAGI (reference sequence).

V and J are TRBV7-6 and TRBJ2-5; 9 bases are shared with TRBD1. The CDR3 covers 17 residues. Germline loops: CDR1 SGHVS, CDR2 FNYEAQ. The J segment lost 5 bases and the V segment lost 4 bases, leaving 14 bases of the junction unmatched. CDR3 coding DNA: TGTGCCAGCAGCTCGACCACCGGGACAGGGCTTTCGGAGACCCAGTACTTC. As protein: CASSSTTGTGLSETQYF.

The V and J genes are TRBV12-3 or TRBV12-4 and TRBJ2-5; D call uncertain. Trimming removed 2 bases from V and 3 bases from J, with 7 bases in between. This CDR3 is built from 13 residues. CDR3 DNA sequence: TGTGCCAGCAGTTTATGGTCAGAAGAGACCCAGTACTTC. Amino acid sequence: CASSLWSEETQYF.

The CDR3 protein is CASSVFLQGATDTQYF. In nucleotides, the CDR3 is TGTGCCAGCAGCGTATTCTTACAGGGGGCCACAGATACGCAGTATTTT. The chain employs TRBV9 and TRBJ2-3; 9 bases map to TRBD1. The trim removed 1 base at V and 2 bases at J, leaving 5 bases unmatched. CDR1 SGDLS and CDR2 YYNGEE come from the germline V gene. The CDR3 has 16 residues.

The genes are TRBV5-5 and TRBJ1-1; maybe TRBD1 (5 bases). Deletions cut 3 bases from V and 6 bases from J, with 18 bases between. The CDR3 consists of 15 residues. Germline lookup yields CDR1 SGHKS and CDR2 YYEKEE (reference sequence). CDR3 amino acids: CASSSKGREGAEAFF. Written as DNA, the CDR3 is TGTGCCAGCAGCTCCAAGGGCAGGGAGGGCGCTGAAGCTTTCTTT.

This CDR3 is CAWSNRNTEAFF. As DNA, the CDR3 is TGTGCCTGGAGTAACAGGAACACTGAAGCTTTCTTT. The gene calls are TRBV30 and TRBJ1-1; no reliable D call. V was cut by 2 bases and J by 1 base, with 5 bases left in between. Germline loops: CDR1 GTSNPN, CDR2 SVGIG (reference sequence). CDR3 length: 12 amino acids.

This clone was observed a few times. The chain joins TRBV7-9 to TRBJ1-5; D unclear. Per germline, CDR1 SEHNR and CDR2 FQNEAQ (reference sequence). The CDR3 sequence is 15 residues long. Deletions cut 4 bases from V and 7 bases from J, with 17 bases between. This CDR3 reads CASSSSDDKRQPQHF. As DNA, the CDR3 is TGTGCCAGCAGCTCCTCAGATGATAAGCGACAGCCCCAGCATTTT.

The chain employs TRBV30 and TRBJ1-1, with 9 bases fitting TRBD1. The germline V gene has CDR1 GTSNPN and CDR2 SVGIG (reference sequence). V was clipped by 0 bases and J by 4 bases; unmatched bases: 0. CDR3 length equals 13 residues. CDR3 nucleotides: TGTGCCTGGAGTGTGGGACAGGGCACTGAAGCTTTCTTT. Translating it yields CAWSVGQGTEAFF. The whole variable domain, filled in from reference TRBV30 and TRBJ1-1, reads SQTIHQWPATLVQPVGSPLSLECTVEGTSNPNLYWYRQAAGRGLQLLFYSVGIGQISSEVPQNLSASRPQDRQFILSSKKLLLSDSGFYLCAWSVGQGTEAFFGQGTRLTVV.

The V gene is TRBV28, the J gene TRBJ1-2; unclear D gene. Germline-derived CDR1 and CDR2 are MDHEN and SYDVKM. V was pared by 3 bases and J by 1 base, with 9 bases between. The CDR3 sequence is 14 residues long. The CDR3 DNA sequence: TGTGCCAGCAGTTTGGTCAACTTTAACTATGGCTACACCTTC. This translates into CASSLVNFNYGYTF.

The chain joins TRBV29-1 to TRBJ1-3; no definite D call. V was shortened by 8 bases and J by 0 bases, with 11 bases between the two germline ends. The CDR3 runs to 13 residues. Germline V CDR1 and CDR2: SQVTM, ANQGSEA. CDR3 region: CSFQGSSGNTIYF. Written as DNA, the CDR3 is TGCAGCTTCCAAGGGAGCTCTGGAAACACCATATATTTT.

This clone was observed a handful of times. The CDR3 sequence: CASRLNRGGQPQHF. CDR3 coding DNA: TGTGCCAGTAGGTTAAACAGGGGGGGGCAGCCCCAGCATTTT. The chain links TRBV19 to TRBJ1-5, with 8 bases that match TRBD1. After removal of 6 bases from V and 7 bases from J, the junction contained 8 bases not matched to a gene. This CDR3 region has 14 residues. Germline CDR1 LNHDA, CDR2 SQIVND (reference sequence).

This CDR3 reads CASSLRGGTNEKLFF. The CDR3 DNA follows: TGTGCCAGCAGCTTAAGGGGGGGGACTAATGAAAAACTGTTTTTT. The chain carries TRBV7-2 and TRBJ1-4, with D tentatively TRBD1 (6 bases). V gave up 2 bases and J gave up 2 bases, with 9 bases separating them. CDR3 length equals 15 residues. Germline V gene lookup returns CDR1 SGHTA and CDR2 FQGNSA.

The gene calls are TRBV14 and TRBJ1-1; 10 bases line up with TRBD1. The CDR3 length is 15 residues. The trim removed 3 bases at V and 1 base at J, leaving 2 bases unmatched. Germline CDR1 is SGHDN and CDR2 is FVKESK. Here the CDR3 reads CASSQDRGKNTEAFF. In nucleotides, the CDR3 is TGTGCCAGCAGCCAGGACAGGGGGAAGAACACTGAAGCTTTCTTT.

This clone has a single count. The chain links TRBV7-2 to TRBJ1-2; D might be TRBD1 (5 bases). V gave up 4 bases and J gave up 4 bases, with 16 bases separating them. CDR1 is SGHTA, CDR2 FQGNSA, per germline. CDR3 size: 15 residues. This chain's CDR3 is CASSSTAGQIYGYTF. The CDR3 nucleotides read TGTGCCAGCAGCTCTACGGCAGGGCAGATCTATGGCTACACCTTC.

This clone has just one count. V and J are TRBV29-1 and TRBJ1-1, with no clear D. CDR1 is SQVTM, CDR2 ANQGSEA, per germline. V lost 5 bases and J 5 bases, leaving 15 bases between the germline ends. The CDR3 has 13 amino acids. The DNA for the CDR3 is TGCAGCGTTAAACGTGGAGTAGGAACTGAAGCTTTCTTT. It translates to CSVKRGVGTEAFF.

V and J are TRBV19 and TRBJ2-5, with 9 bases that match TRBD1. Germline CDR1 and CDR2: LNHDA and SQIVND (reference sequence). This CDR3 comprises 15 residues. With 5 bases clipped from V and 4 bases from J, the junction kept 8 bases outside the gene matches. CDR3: CASSGRDRVGETQYF. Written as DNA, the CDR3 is TGTGCCAGTAGTGGCCGGGACAGGGTGGGAGAGACCCAGTACTTC. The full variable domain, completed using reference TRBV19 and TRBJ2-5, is DGGITQSPKYLFRKEGQNVTLSCEQNLNHDAMYWYRQDPGQGLRLIYYSQIVNDFQKGDIAEGYSVSREKKESFPLTVTSAQKNPTAFYLCASSGRDRVGETQYFGPGTRLLVL.

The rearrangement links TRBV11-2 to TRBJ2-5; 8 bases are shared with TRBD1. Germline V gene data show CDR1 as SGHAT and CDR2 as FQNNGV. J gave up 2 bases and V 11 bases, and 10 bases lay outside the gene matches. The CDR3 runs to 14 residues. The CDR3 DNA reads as TGTGCCGTGCGCTCCACAGGGGGTCAAGAGACCCAGTACTTC. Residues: CAVRSTGGQETQYF.

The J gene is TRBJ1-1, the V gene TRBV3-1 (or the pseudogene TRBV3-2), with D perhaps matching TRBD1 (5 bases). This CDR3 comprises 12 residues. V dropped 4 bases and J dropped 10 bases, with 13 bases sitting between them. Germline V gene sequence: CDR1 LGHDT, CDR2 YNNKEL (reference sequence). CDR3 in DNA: TGTGCCAGCAGCCTGGCACGGGGGGGAGCTTTCTTT. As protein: CASSLARGGAFF.